This paragraph reports one TCR beta chain. Per germline, CDR1 SGHRS and CDR2 YFSETQ. This CDR3 is built from 14 residues. The trim removed 4 bases at V and 3 bases at J, leaving 4 bases unmatched. This sample was taken from a study of blood T cell repertoires in COVID-19. Overall study context: COVID-19 samples collected from the United States, Italy and Spain covered acute and convalescent phases.

As processed by the authors: By means of reference gene primer amplification, nucleated cell counts were estimated. Assay used: immunoSEQ multiplex PCR; TCRdb lists only in-frame clones, some missing. V, J and clone size are those of that table, while D and trimming were read from the DNA. The data hold more than 150,000 clones, with roughly nine tenths observed a single time. The chain recombines TRBV5-1 with TRBJ2-5, with 9 bases that match TRBD2. Sequencing was done on a sample of peripheral blood. This sequence was found in a man in his fifties with acute or convalescent COVID-19. The CDR3 here is CASSPTSGKETQYF. CDR3 DNA sequence: TGCGCCAGCAGCCCGACTAGCGGAAAAGAGACCCAGTACTTC.